This T cell receptor (beta chain) was sequenced during a study of spatial heterogeneity in lung cancer. The wider study: The average appearance count of each unique TCR and UMI combination in raw reads was more than eight. Study-level findings and limits: Tracking of tumor mutation counts was seen in expanded intratumoral alpha and beta TCR counts.

As for time point: sample taken at primary tumor resection. The donor group consisted of roughly 76 patients who had untreated, early-stage non-small cell lung cancer. Tumor, nontumor lung or frozen PBMC supplied whole RNA, sequenced without sorting. There are many counts of this clonotype. Its antigen remains unknown. With 7 bases removed from V and 5 bases from J, the gap between germline ends came to 18 bases. Germline assignment: CDR1 SGHRS and CDR2 YFSETQ. The CDR3 is 15 amino acids. The library protocol tagged each TCR cDNA with a unique molecular identifier. TCRdb redid the calling of the 5' RACE reads with MiXCR, one entry per CDR3 protein. Of about 3,700 distinct CDR3 sequences in the sample, roughly 5.3% were seen once.

The specimen comprised lung tumor tissue, sampled at surgery. This rearrangement joins TRBV5-1 to TRBJ2-2; possible D gene TRBD1, 6 bases. This sequence was found in a female donor with early-stage non-small cell lung cancer. CDR3 protein: CASRPELQGTGELFF. The CDR3 DNA sequence: TGCGCCAGCCGTCCTGAGTTACAGGGAACCGGGGAGCTGTTTTTT.